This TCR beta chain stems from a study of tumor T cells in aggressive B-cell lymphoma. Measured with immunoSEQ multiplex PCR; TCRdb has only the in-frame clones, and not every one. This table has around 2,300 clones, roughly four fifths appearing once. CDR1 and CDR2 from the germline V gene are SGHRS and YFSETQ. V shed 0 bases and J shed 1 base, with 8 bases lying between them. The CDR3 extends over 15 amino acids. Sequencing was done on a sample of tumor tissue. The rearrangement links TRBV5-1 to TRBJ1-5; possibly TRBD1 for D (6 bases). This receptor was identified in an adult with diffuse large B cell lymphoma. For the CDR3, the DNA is TGCGCCAGCAGCTTGGCCGGACAGAGCAATCAGCCCCAGCATTTT. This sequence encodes CASSLAGQSNQPQHF.